Shown below are 24 T cell receptor beta chains from a single sample sequenced in a study of brain T cells in children with intractable seizures. Generated by immunoSEQ multiplex PCR, the TCRdb table keeps only in-frame clones and is missing some. Of 50,000 to 75,000 clones in the sample, about 96% were seen once. The material sequenced was peripheral blood, taken at surgery. The receptors stem from a boy under two years old with focal cortical dysplasia and intractable seizures.

The V call is TRBV7-2, the J call TRBJ1-5, with D possibly matching TRBD1 (6 bases). CDR3 size: 15 residues. Per germline, CDR1 SGHTA and CDR2 FQGNSA. Trimming cost V 1 base and J 5 bases, with 12 bases left between them. The chain's CDR3 is CASSLGGRRDQPQHF. CDR3 in DNA: TGTGCCAGCAGCTTAGGGGGGCGCCGGGATCAGCCCCAGCATTTT.

V and J are TRBV5-6 and TRBJ2-3, with a possible D match to TRBD1 (5 bases). The CDR3 totals 16 residues. Germline CDR1 SGHDT, CDR2 YYEEEE. V lost 0 bases and J lost 1, with 12 bases in between. CDR3 DNA sequence: TGTGCCAGCAGCTTGGTTGGGGAAGGGGGCACAGATACGCAGTATTTT. Protein: CASSLVGEGGTDTQYF. Full variable domain (missing parts from reference TRBV5-6 and TRBJ2-3): DAGVTQSPTHLIKTRGQQVTLRCSPKSGHDTVSWYQQALGQGPQFIFQYYEEEERQRGNFPDRFSGHQFPNYSSELNVNALLLGDSALYLCASSLVGEGGTDTQYFGPGTRLTVL.

CDR3 nucleotide sequence: TGTGCCAGCAGTTTTGTCGGGACAGGCGAGCAGTACTTC. Protein sequence: CASSFVGTGEQYF. The chain combines TRBV28 with TRBJ2-7; 8 bases map to TRBD1. The germline gives CDR1 MDHEN, CDR2 SYDVKM. Germline trimming cut 3 bases from V and 6 bases from J; bases unmatched to any gene: 4. The CDR3 spans 13 residues. The variable domain in full, with the rest retrieved from reference TRBV28 and TRBJ2-7, is DVKVTQSSRYLVKRTGEKVFLECVQDMDHENMFWYRQDPGLGLRLIYFSYDVKMKEKGDIPEGYSVSREKKERFSLILESASTNQTSMYLCASSFVGTGEQYFGPGTRLTVT.

The rearrangement links TRBV5-1 to TRBJ2-3, with D unclear. Germline V gives CDR1 SGHRS, CDR2 YFSETQ. V dropped 3 bases and J dropped 2 bases, with 13 bases sitting between them. The length of the CDR3 is 15 residues. CDR3 region: CASSSRVADTDTQYF. DNA for the CDR3: TGCGCCAGCAGCTCCCGAGTCGCTGACACAGATACGCAGTATTTT.

CDR3 DNA sequence: TGTGCCAGCTCACCAACACAGAACACTGAAGCTTTCTTT. Its translation is CASSPTQNTEAFF. This chain uses TRBV18 with TRBJ1-1; no firm D call. CDR1 and CDR2 (germline): KGHSH, LQKENI. Trimming left V 2 bases short and J 1 base short, with 5 bases between. The CDR3 has 13 amino acids.

The chain employs TRBV6-1 and TRBJ1-2; 10 bases are shared with TRBD1. The CDR3 sequence is 14 residues long. Trimming took 2 bases from V and 6 from J; bases not matched to a gene: 3. Germline loops: CDR1 MNHNS, CDR2 SASEGT. The CDR3 loop is CASSEPGTGDGYTF. CDR3 DNA: TGTGCCAGCAGTGAACCCGGGACAGGGGATGGCTACACCTTC.

The J gene is TRBJ1-2, the V gene TRBV3-1 (or the pseudogene TRBV3-2), with a tentative D call TRBD1 (6 bases). Trimming shortened V by 0 bases and J by 3 bases, and 11 bases separated the two germline ends. Germline V gene lookup returns CDR1 LGHDT and CDR2 YNNKEL (reference sequence). The CDR3 has 15 residues. CDR3 in amino acids: CASSQDTQGYYGYTF. CDR3 coding DNA: TGTGCCAGCAGCCAAGATACACAGGGATACTATGGCTACACCTTC.

This chain links TRBV6-1 with TRBJ2-7; D is uncertain. The ends were cut back, 2 bases at V and 2 bases at J, with 10 bases in the middle. CDR1 and CDR2 (germline): MNHNS, SASEGT. This CDR3 spans 14 amino acids. The CDR3 loop reads CASSENGVTYEQYF. The CDR3 nucleotides read TGTGCCAGCAGTGAAAATGGAGTGACCTACGAGCAGTACTTC.

This clone was counted once. V gene TRBV15 combines with J gene TRBJ2-7; D is ambiguous. The germline V gene encodes CDR1 LNHNV and CDR2 YYDKDF (reference sequence). The CDR3 has 16 amino acids. Trimming left V 2 bases short and J 3 bases short, with 17 bases between. CDR3 residues: CATSRPTVGFHYEQYF. DNA for the CDR3: TGTGCCACCAGCAGACCCACGGTGGGGTTTCACTACGAGCAGTACTTC.

The V and J genes are TRBV12-5 and TRBJ2-3; D is possibly TRBD1 (6 bases). V lost 3 bases and J lost 11, with 18 bases in between. This CDR3 is 14 amino acids long. Germline CDR1 is LGHNT and CDR2 is FRNRAP. The CDR3 nucleotides are TGTGCTAGTGGTTTTCCCCCGGACAGTCTGCAGCAGTATTTT. This sequence encodes CASGFPPDSLQQYF.

The gene calls are TRBV7-3 and TRBJ2-2; D may be TRBD2 (5 bases). In germline, CDR1 is SGHTA, CDR2 FQGTGA. Trimming removed 5 bases from V and 5 bases from J, with 21 bases in between. This CDR3 comprises 17 residues. CDR3 in amino acids: CASSNNGPRRVTGELFF. The DNA for the CDR3 is TGTGCCAGCAGCAACAATGGCCCCCGGCGGGTGACCGGGGAGCTGTTTTTT.

V is TRBV4-1 and J is TRBJ1-5; possibly TRBD1 for D (6 bases). Germline CDR1 MGHRA, CDR2 YSYEKL. V lost 1 base and J 1 base, leaving 8 bases between the germline ends. The CDR3 has 15 amino acids. Here the CDR3 reads CASSQGGGSNQPQHF. The CDR3 nucleotides read TGCGCCAGCAGCCAAGGAGGGGGGAGCAATCAGCCCCAGCATTTT.

CDR3 region: CASSRGTGRYGYTF. The DNA for the CDR3 is TGTGCCAGCAGTCGGGGAACAGGCCGCTATGGCTACACCTTC. The chain uses TRBV6-5 and TRBJ1-2; a possible D gene is TRBD1 (5 bases). The V end lost 5 bases, the J end lost 4 bases, and 14 bases lay between the germline ends. The CDR3 is 14 residues long. Germline CDR1 and CDR2: MNHEY and SVGAGI.

The gene calls are TRBV28 and TRBJ2-3, with D unresolved. The length of the CDR3 is 13 residues. Per germline, CDR1 MDHEN and CDR2 SYDVKM. V gave up 1 base and J gave up 3 bases, with 5 bases separating them. In nucleotides, the CDR3 is TGTGCCAGCAGTTTATTGAGTACAGATACGCAGTATTTT. Translation: CASSLLSTDTQYF.

The chain recombines TRBV7-6 with TRBJ1-6, with 9 bases matching TRBD1. Germline V lookup: CDR1 SGHVS, CDR2 FNYEAQ. Germline trimming cut 3 bases from V and 8 bases from J; bases unmatched to any gene: 23. This CDR3 is built from 21 residues. The CDR3 nucleotides are TGTGCCAGCAGCTTTATGGCATTCGGGGACAGGGTGCCTAACCTTCATTCACCCCTCCACTTT. Translation gives CASSFMAFGDRVPNLHSPLHF.

The V gene is TRBV7-9, the J gene TRBJ1-4; the match to TRBD1 covers 10 bases. The CDR3 consists of 14 residues. Germline assignment: CDR1 SEHNR and CDR2 FQNEAQ (reference sequence). The V gene end was trimmed by 6 bases and the J gene end by 5 bases; junction bases not matched to a gene: 3. For the CDR3, the DNA is TGTGCCAGCAGTCGGGGACAGGGGAATGAAAAACTGTTTTTT. It encodes CASSRGQGNEKLFF.

This clone showed up just a few times. Here the CDR3 reads CASSQENGRQPQHF. CDR3 coding DNA: TGTGCCAGCAGCCAAGAGAATGGTAGGCAGCCCCAGCATTTT. The rearrangement joins TRBV3-1 (or the pseudogene TRBV3-2) to TRBJ1-5; D ambiguous. Trimming left V 0 bases short and J 7 bases short, with 10 bases between. CDR1 and CDR2 from the germline V gene are LGHDT and YNNKEL (reference sequence). The CDR3 runs 14 residues.

The V and J genes are TRBV7-9 and TRBJ1-2; no reliable D call. The CDR3 loop spans 14 amino acids. Germline CDR1 SEHNR, CDR2 FQNEAQ (reference sequence). V shed 8 bases and J shed 2 bases, with 15 bases lying between them. CDR3 sequence (DNA): TGTGCCAGCGCCCTTTCGTCGGGGAACTATGGCTACACCTTC. It translates to CASALSSGNYGYTF.

The chain has TRBV29-1 and TRBJ1-2; perhaps TRBD1 as D (5 bases). The CDR3 is 13 residues long. Trimming pared 4 bases from V and 1 base from J, leaving 10 bases between. Germline-derived CDR1 and CDR2 are SQVTM and ANQGSEA. As DNA, the CDR3 is TGCAGCGTTGCCCAGACAGATAACTATGGCTACACCTTC. Residues: CSVAQTDNYGYTF.

This clone was seen just once. This chain joins TRBV12-3 or TRBV12-4 and TRBJ2-7, with a tentative D call TRBD1 (5 bases). The CDR3 extends over 13 amino acids. Between the trimmed V and J ends, which lost 2 bases and 3 bases, there was a span of 8 bases. The CDR3 bases are TGTGCCAGCAGTTTAAGGGGAAGCTACGAGCAGTACTTC. Encoded protein: CASSLRGSYEQYF.

V is TRBV6-1 and J is TRBJ2-5, with D perhaps matching TRBD2 (7 bases). The CDR3 covers 16 residues. V was clipped by 0 bases and J by 5 bases, with 16 bases between them. The germline CDR1 and CDR2 sequences are MNHNS and SASEGT. CDR3 nucleotides: TGTGCCAGCAGTGAAGCGGGGACGGGGGGCTTCGAGACCCAGTACTTC. Translation: CASSEAGTGGFETQYF.

The chain couples TRBV14 to TRBJ2-7; the D gene is possibly TRBD2 (5 bases). This CDR3 spans 14 amino acids. V shed 4 bases and J shed 4 bases, with 14 bases lying between them. Per germline, CDR1 SGHDN and CDR2 FVKESK. CDR3 in amino acids: CASSRPNRGYEQYF. CDR3 nucleotides: TGTGCCAGCAGCCGACCCAACCGGGGTTACGAGCAGTACTTC.

The gene calls are TRBV12-3 or TRBV12-4 and TRBJ2-1, with D hard to call. V was trimmed by 6 bases and J by 6 bases, leaving 12 bases between them. This CDR3 is 13 amino acids long. The CDR3 DNA reads as TGTGCCAGCAGCCGAATAGATTCCAATGAGCAGTTCTTC. It is translated as CASSRIDSNEQFF.

This chain joins TRBV3-1 (or the pseudogene TRBV3-2) and TRBJ2-7; 9 bases fit TRBD2. Germline trimming cut 4 bases from V and 2 bases from J; bases unmatched to any gene: 6. Germline assignment: CDR1 LGHDT and CDR2 YNNKEL (reference sequence). The CDR3 is made up of 15 amino acids. The CDR3 protein is CASSPAASGAYEQYF. In DNA form, the CDR3 reads TGTGCCAGCAGCCCAGCGGCTAGCGGGGCCTACGAGCAGTACTTC.